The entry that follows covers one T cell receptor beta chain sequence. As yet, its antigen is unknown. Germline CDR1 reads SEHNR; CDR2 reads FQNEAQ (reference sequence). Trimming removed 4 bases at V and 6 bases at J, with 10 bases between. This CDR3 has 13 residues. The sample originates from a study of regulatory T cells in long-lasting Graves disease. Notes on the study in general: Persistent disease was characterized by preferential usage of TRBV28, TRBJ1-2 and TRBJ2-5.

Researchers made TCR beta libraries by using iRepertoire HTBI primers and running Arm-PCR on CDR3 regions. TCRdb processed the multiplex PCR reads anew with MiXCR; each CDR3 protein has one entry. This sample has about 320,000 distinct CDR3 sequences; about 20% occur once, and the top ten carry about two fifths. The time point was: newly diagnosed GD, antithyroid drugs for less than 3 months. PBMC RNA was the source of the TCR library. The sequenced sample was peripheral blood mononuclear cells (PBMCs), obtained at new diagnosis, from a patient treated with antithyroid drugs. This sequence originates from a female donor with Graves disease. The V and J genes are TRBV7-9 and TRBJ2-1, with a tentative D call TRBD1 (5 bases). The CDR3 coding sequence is TGTGCCAGCAGCTCAGGGATTGTCAATGAGCAGTTCTTC. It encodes CASSSGIVNEQFF.